This entry lists 31 T cell receptor beta chains sequenced from one sample in a study of T cell responses to AZD1222 COVID-19 vaccine. Measured with immunoSEQ multiplex PCR; TCRdb has only the in-frame clones, and not every one. The sample holds roughly 65,000 clones, around 80% seen once. The material sequenced was peripheral blood, taken on day 0 of AZD1222 vaccination. Receptors originate from an adult in good health.

This clone showed up just once. A junction end diverges from the germline sequence, so it may reflect a read error. The chain joins TRBV18 to TRBJ1-6, with D possibly matching TRBD1 (5 bases). This CDR3 is 13 amino acids long. The V gene's germline CDR1 is KGHSH and CDR2 LQKENI. The CDR3 sequence: CASSQDYNSPLHF. CDR3 DNA sequence: TGTGCCAGTTCACAGGACTATAATTCACCCCTCCACTTT.

The rearrangement joins TRBV10-1 to TRBJ2-1, with D uncertain. Trimming took 3 bases from V and 0 from J, leaving 15 bases between them. The germline V gene encodes CDR1 WNHNN and CDR2 SYGVQD (reference sequence). The CDR3 extends over 17 amino acids. The CDR3 spells CASSDFASASSYNEQFF. In DNA, the CDR3 is TGCGCCAGCAGTGATTTTGCATCGGCAAGCTCCTACAATGAGCAGTTCTTC.

The chain links TRBV28 to TRBJ1-2; D gene unclear. The CDR3 loop spans 15 amino acids. Germline V gene sequence: CDR1 MDHEN, CDR2 SYDVKM. The V end lost 6 bases, the J end lost 7 bases, and 21 bases lay between the germline ends. The CDR3 DNA reads TGTGCCAGCAGCAACTACGATAAGCCGGGCGGTGGCTACACCTTC. It specifies CASSNYDKPGGGYTF.

V gene TRBV5-5 combines with J gene TRBJ1-5; maybe TRBD1 (6 bases). The germline V gene has CDR1 SGHKS and CDR2 YYEKEE (reference sequence). The CDR3 length is 15 residues. V lost 4 bases, J lost 3 bases, and 14 bases lay in between. CDR3 sequence reads: CASSSQGNDNQPQHF. In DNA, the CDR3 is TGTGCCAGCAGCAGCCAGGGGAATGACAATCAGCCCCAGCATTTT. Together with reference TRBV5-5 and TRBJ1-5, the CDR3 gives the full variable domain: DAGVTQSPTHLIKTRGQQVTLRCSPISGHKSVSWYQQVLGQGPQFIFQYYEKEERGRGNFPDRFSARQFPNYSSELNVNALLLGDSALYLCASSSQGNDNQPQHFGDGTRLSIL.

The chain couples TRBV5-1 to TRBJ2-1; D ambiguous. The V end was cut by 7 bases, the J end by 0 bases, with 17 bases between. Germline V gene sequence: CDR1 SGHRS, CDR2 YFSETQ. The CDR3 is 16 amino acids. As DNA, the CDR3 is TGCGCCAGCCGGCTAATGGGCGGCAGCTCCTACAATGAGCAGTTCTTC. This sequence encodes CASRLMGGSSYNEQFF.

This clone was found a few times. The chain has TRBV7-2 and TRBJ1-5; no clear D. Germline values: CDR1 SGHTA, CDR2 FQGNSA. V was pared by 0 bases and J by 4 bases, with 4 bases between. This CDR3 is 13 amino acids long. CDR3 amino acids: CASSLARNQPQHF. CDR3 in DNA: TGTGCCAGCAGCTTAGCCAGAAATCAGCCCCAGCATTTT.

J is TRBJ2-5 and V is TRBV5-1; 9 bases line up with TRBD2. Germline trimming cut 0 bases from V and 4 bases from J; bases unmatched to any gene: 7. Germline values: CDR1 SGHRS, CDR2 YFSETQ. CDR3 length: 16 residues. The CDR3 reads CASSLEGTSSRETQYF. In DNA, the CDR3 is TGCGCCAGCAGCTTGGAAGGGACTAGCTCGCGAGAGACCCAGTACTTC. The variable domain in full, with the rest retrieved from reference TRBV5-1 and TRBJ2-5, is KAGVTQTPRYLIKTRGQQVTLSCSPISGHRSVSWYQQTPGQGLQFLFEYFSETQRNKGNFPGRFSGRQFSNSRSEMNVSTLELGDSALYLCASSLEGTSSRETQYFGPGTRLLVL.

This clone was counted only a few times. The chain employs TRBV18 and TRBJ2-7; weak D call: TRBD1 (6 bases). Trimming took 4 bases from V and 0 from J, leaving 10 bases between them. CDR1 and CDR2 (germline): KGHSH, LQKENI. CDR3 length: 14 amino acids. CDR3 region: CASSLDRNSYEQYF. CDR3 coding DNA: TGTGCCAGCTCACTAGACAGGAACTCCTACGAGCAGTACTTC.

This chain uses TRBV6-2 or TRBV6-3 with TRBJ1-6; D gene uncertain. Germline loops: CDR1 MNHEY, CDR2 SVGEGT. Between the trimmed V and J ends, which lost 1 base and 9 bases, there was a span of 7 bases. The CDR3 totals 13 residues. CDR3 in amino acids: CASSYFSTSPLHF. The CDR3 bases are TGTGCCAGCAGTTACTTCAGTACTTCACCCCTCCACTTT.

The gene calls are TRBV28 and TRBJ1-1; D remains unclear. Germline CDR1 MDHEN, CDR2 SYDVKM. CDR3 size: 14 residues. Trimming pared 1 base from V and 4 bases from J, leaving 10 bases between. CDR3 sequence reads: CASSLFGEATEAFF. The DNA of the CDR3 is TGTGCCAGCAGTTTATTCGGGGAGGCCACTGAAGCTTTCTTT. Using reference TRBV28 and TRBJ1-1 for the parts outside the CDR3, the full variable domain is DVKVTQSSRYLVKRTGEKVFLECVQDMDHENMFWYRQDPGLGLRLIYFSYDVKMKEKGDIPEGYSVSREKKERFSLILESASTNQTSMYLCASSLFGEATEAFFGQGTRLTVV.

This chain links TRBV6-5 with TRBJ1-5; D may be TRBD1 (5 bases). Germline values: CDR1 MNHEY, CDR2 SVGAGI. Trimming shortened V by 5 bases and J by 0 bases, and 11 bases separated the two germline ends. The CDR3 has 15 residues. The CDR3 nucleotides are TGTGCCAGCAGTCCGACAGAAAATAGCAATCAGCCCCAGCATTTT. Translated, it gives CASSPTENSNQPQHF.

The chain recombines TRBV18 with TRBJ1-3, with a tentative D call TRBD1 (6 bases). V gave up 0 bases and J gave up 0 bases, with 9 bases separating them. The CDR3 is made up of 16 amino acids. Germline values: CDR1 KGHSH, CDR2 LQKENI. The CDR3 DNA is TGTGCCAGCTCACCACCCTCCAGGGGCTCTGGAAACACCATATATTTT. It yields the protein CASSPPSRGSGNTIYF. Variable domain in full (rest from reference TRBV18 and TRBJ1-3): NAGVMQNPRHLVRRRGQEARLRCSPMKGHSHVYWYRQLPEEGLKFMVYLQKENIIDESGMPKERFSAEFPKEGPSILRIQQVVRGDSAAYFCASSPPSRGSGNTIYFGEGSWLTVV.

The CDR3 DNA sequence: TGCAGCGCTCTCCCATCGCGGGGGGCCACAGATACGCAGTATTTT. Encoded protein: CSALPSRGATDTQYF. J is TRBJ2-3 and V is TRBV29-1; 8 bases align to TRBD2. J lost 2 bases, V lost 7 bases, and 11 bases had no gene match. The CDR3 has 15 amino acids. Germline-derived CDR1 and CDR2 are SQVTM and ANQGSEA.

V and J are TRBV2 and TRBJ1-5; D perhaps matches TRBD1 (6 bases). There are 12 residues in the CDR3. Germline V gene data show CDR1 as SNHLY and CDR2 as FYNNEI. V dropped 2 bases and J dropped 7 bases, with 6 bases sitting between them. The CDR3 sequence: CASSETGQPQHF. CDR3 DNA: TGTGCCAGCAGTGAAACAGGGCAGCCCCAGCATTTT.

The chain carries TRBV5-5 and TRBJ2-7; TRBD2 agrees at 11 bases. V was pared by 1 base and J by 2 bases, with 11 bases of the junction left unmatched. Germline V gene data show CDR1 as SGHKS and CDR2 as YYEKEE (reference sequence). The CDR3 extends over 18 amino acids. The CDR3 here is CASSLIGTSGTLAYEQYF. DNA for the CDR3: TGTGCCAGCAGCTTGATAGGGACTAGCGGAACCTTGGCCTACGAGCAGTACTTC. Full variable domain (outside the CDR3, taken from reference TRBV5-5 and TRBJ2-7): DAGVTQSPTHLIKTRGQQVTLRCSPISGHKSVSWYQQVLGQGPQFIFQYYEKEERGRGNFPDRFSARQFPNYSSELNVNALLLGDSALYLCASSLIGTSGTLAYEQYFGPGTRLTVT.

The chain combines TRBV19 with TRBJ2-3, with a weak D call TRBD1 (6 bases). The CDR3 is 13 amino acids. Trimming took 10 bases from V and 2 from J, leaving 13 bases between them. Germline CDR1 reads LNHDA; CDR2 reads SQIVND (reference sequence). In DNA, the CDR3 is TGTGCCACCGCACAGGGAATCACAGATACGCAGTATTTT. Translation gives CATAQGITDTQYF. Using reference TRBV19 and TRBJ2-3 for the parts outside the CDR3, the full variable domain is DGGITQSPKYLFRKEGQNVTLSCEQNLNHDAMYWYRQDPGQGLRLIYYSQIVNDFQKGDIAEGYSVSREKKESFPLTVTSAQKNPTAFYLCATAQGITDTQYFGPGTRLTVL.

V gene TRBV10-3 combines with J gene TRBJ1-2, with D uncertain. Germline CDR1 and CDR2: ENHRY and SYGVKD. V lost 4 bases and J 2 bases, leaving 11 bases between the germline ends. The CDR3 is 14 residues long. The CDR3 sequence is CAISGGDLNYGYTF. The CDR3 DNA is TGTGCCATCAGTGGGGGAGATTTAAACTATGGCTACACCTTC.

V usage is TRBV7-9 and J usage is TRBJ2-5; 13 bases are shared with TRBD2. CDR3 length: 16 amino acids. The V gene end was trimmed by 5 bases and the J gene end by 5 bases; junction bases not matched to a gene: 8. Germline V gene lookup returns CDR1 SEHNR and CDR2 FQNEAQ (reference sequence). CDR3 sequence (DNA): TGTGCCAGCAGCGCTACTAGCGGGGGGGCCAGGGAGACCCAGTACTTC. This encodes CASSATSGGARETQYF.

The V call is TRBV29-1, the J call TRBJ1-4; TRBD1 matches 7 bases. CDR1 is SQVTM and CDR2 is ANQGSEA in the germline V gene. V gave up 5 bases and J gave up 7 bases; unmatched junction bases: 10. The CDR3 has 14 residues. Here the CDR3 DNA reads TGCAGCGTTTATGCGACAGGGAAAGGTGAAAAACTGTTTTTT. Its translation is CSVYATGKGEKLFF.

The V gene is TRBV6-4, the J gene TRBJ2-3; 7 nucleotides agree with TRBD1. V trimming: 3 bases; J trimming: 5 bases; junction bases outside the gene matches: 5. CDR3 length: 14 residues. Germline V gives CDR1 MRHNA, CDR2 SNTAGT. The chain's CDR3 is CASSETGHGDTQYF. CDR3 sequence (DNA): TGTGCCAGCAGTGAGACAGGGCATGGAGATACGCAGTATTTT.

This clone was seen more than once but under ten times. The CDR3 sequence is CASRGPGTNLNTEAFF. The CDR3 nucleotides read TGTGCCAGCAGGGGGCCCGGGACAAACCTGAACACTGAAGCTTTCTTT. The V call is TRBV6-4, the J call TRBJ1-1; D is possibly TRBD1 (6 bases). Germline V gene data show CDR1 as MRHNA and CDR2 as SNTAGT. The germline V and J ends were trimmed by 6 bases and 0 bases, with 17 bases remaining between them. This CDR3 spans 16 amino acids.

The chain has TRBV7-9 and TRBJ2-1; D is unclear. There are 17 residues in the CDR3. The ends were cut back, 5 bases at V and 0 bases at J, with 17 bases in the middle. Germline V CDR1 and CDR2: SEHNR, FQNEAQ (reference sequence). The CDR3 loop reads CASSPKTRLSSYNEQFF. DNA of the CDR3: TGTGCCAGCAGCCCGAAAACTCGGCTAAGCTCCTACAATGAGCAGTTCTTC.

This clone was found once. The chain combines TRBV7-2 with TRBJ1-1; D is unresolved. V gave up 1 base and J gave up 5 bases, with 8 bases separating them. CDR3 length: 13 amino acids. Germline values: CDR1 SGHTA, CDR2 FQGNSA. CDR3 in amino acids: CASSLGGRTEAFF. In nucleotides, the CDR3 is TGTGCCAGCAGCTTAGGCGGCCGGACTGAAGCTTTCTTT.

This chain uses TRBV7-8 with TRBJ1-2; D might be TRBD1 (5 bases). Trimming took 1 base from V and 1 from J, leaving 7 bases between them. Germline CDR1 is SGHVS and CDR2 is FQNEAQ. The CDR3 is made up of 14 amino acids. This CDR3 reads CASSLVRGNYGYTF. CDR3 DNA: TGTGCCAGCAGCTTAGTTAGGGGTAACTATGGCTACACCTTC. Filled out from reference TRBV7-8 and TRBJ1-2, the complete variable domain reads GAGVSQSPRYKVAKRGQDVALRCDPISGHVSLFWYQQALGQGPEFLTYFQNEAQLDKSGLPSDRFFAERPEGSVSTLKIQRTQQEDSAVYLCASSLVRGNYGYTFGSGTRLTVV.

This clone was recorded only once. The chain employs TRBV6-5 and TRBJ1-2; 9 bases agree with TRBD1. The CDR3 has 14 residues. The J segment lost 2 bases and the V segment lost 6 bases, leaving 4 bases of the junction unmatched. Per germline, CDR1 MNHEY and CDR2 SVGAGI. Here the CDR3 DNA reads TGTGCCAGCAGACGAGGGACAGGGAACTATGGCTACACCTTC. It encodes CASRRGTGNYGYTF.

The CDR3 coding sequence is TGTGCCAGCAGGGTAACCGGGACAGGGGCTTCCTACGAGCAGTACTTC. Translating gives CASRVTGTGASYEQYF. The rearrangement links TRBV27 to TRBJ2-7; 10 bases fit TRBD1. Germline values: CDR1 MNHEY, CDR2 SMNVEV (reference sequence). The junction had 9 bases not matched to a gene; V was cut back by 6 bases and J by 1 base. The CDR3 length is 16 residues.

A few counts support this clone. The chain carries TRBV30 and TRBJ2-5; D is undetermined. Trimming took off 4 bases at V and 9 bases at J, with 3 bases between the two ends. Per germline, CDR1 GTSNPN and CDR2 SVGIG (reference sequence). The CDR3 runs 8 residues. The CDR3 nucleotides read TGTGCCTGGACAGCCCAGTACTTC. Its protein is CAWTAQYF.

This clone was seen many times. This chain uses TRBV24-1 with TRBJ1-5; the D gene is possibly TRBD1 (6 bases). The CDR3 covers 16 residues. Per germline, CDR1 KGHDR and CDR2 SFDVKD. V lost 2 bases to trimming and J lost 5 bases, with 15 bases between them. CDR3 residues: CATSDSSGGSYQPQHF. CDR3 nucleotide sequence: TGTGCCACCAGTGATTCCTCCGGGGGCTCCTATCAGCCCCAGCATTTT.

The chain has TRBV9 and TRBJ2-5; no firm D call. Per germline, CDR1 SGDLS and CDR2 YYNGEE. The CDR3 is 14 residues long. Trimming cost V 0 bases and J 2 bases, with 8 bases left between them. CDR3 DNA sequence: TGTGCCAGCAGCGTAGTTAGGGTGCAAGAGACCCAGTACTTC. This sequence encodes CASSVVRVQETQYF. The whole variable domain, remainder taken from reference TRBV9 and TRBJ2-5, is DSGVTQTPKHLITATGQRVTLRCSPRSGDLSVYWYQQSLDQGLQFLIQYYNGEERAKGNILERFSAQQFPDLHSELNLSSLELGDSALYFCASSVVRVQETQYFGPGTRLLVL.

V and J are TRBV3-1 (or the pseudogene TRBV3-2) and TRBJ2-3; TRBD1 might be the D (6 bases). CDR1 and CDR2 from the germline V gene are LGHDT and YNNKEL (reference sequence). Between the trimmed V and J ends, which lost 4 bases and 5 bases, there was a span of 22 bases. The CDR3 is made up of 17 amino acids. The DNA of the CDR3 is TGTGCCAGCAGCCTTAACTCGGCCGGGACAAACGGAGATACGCAGTATTTT. It specifies CASSLNSAGTNGDTQYF.

The chain is built from TRBV7-9 and TRBJ2-3, with TRBD1 matching 9 bases. Trimming removed 2 bases from V and 3 bases from J; junction bases left unmatched: 3. The CDR3 has 15 amino acids. Germline CDR1 reads SEHNR; CDR2 reads FQNEAQ (reference sequence). Here the CDR3 reads CASSLWGQGTDTQYF. The CDR3 bases are TGTGCCAGCAGCTTATGGGGACAGGGTACAGATACGCAGTATTTT.